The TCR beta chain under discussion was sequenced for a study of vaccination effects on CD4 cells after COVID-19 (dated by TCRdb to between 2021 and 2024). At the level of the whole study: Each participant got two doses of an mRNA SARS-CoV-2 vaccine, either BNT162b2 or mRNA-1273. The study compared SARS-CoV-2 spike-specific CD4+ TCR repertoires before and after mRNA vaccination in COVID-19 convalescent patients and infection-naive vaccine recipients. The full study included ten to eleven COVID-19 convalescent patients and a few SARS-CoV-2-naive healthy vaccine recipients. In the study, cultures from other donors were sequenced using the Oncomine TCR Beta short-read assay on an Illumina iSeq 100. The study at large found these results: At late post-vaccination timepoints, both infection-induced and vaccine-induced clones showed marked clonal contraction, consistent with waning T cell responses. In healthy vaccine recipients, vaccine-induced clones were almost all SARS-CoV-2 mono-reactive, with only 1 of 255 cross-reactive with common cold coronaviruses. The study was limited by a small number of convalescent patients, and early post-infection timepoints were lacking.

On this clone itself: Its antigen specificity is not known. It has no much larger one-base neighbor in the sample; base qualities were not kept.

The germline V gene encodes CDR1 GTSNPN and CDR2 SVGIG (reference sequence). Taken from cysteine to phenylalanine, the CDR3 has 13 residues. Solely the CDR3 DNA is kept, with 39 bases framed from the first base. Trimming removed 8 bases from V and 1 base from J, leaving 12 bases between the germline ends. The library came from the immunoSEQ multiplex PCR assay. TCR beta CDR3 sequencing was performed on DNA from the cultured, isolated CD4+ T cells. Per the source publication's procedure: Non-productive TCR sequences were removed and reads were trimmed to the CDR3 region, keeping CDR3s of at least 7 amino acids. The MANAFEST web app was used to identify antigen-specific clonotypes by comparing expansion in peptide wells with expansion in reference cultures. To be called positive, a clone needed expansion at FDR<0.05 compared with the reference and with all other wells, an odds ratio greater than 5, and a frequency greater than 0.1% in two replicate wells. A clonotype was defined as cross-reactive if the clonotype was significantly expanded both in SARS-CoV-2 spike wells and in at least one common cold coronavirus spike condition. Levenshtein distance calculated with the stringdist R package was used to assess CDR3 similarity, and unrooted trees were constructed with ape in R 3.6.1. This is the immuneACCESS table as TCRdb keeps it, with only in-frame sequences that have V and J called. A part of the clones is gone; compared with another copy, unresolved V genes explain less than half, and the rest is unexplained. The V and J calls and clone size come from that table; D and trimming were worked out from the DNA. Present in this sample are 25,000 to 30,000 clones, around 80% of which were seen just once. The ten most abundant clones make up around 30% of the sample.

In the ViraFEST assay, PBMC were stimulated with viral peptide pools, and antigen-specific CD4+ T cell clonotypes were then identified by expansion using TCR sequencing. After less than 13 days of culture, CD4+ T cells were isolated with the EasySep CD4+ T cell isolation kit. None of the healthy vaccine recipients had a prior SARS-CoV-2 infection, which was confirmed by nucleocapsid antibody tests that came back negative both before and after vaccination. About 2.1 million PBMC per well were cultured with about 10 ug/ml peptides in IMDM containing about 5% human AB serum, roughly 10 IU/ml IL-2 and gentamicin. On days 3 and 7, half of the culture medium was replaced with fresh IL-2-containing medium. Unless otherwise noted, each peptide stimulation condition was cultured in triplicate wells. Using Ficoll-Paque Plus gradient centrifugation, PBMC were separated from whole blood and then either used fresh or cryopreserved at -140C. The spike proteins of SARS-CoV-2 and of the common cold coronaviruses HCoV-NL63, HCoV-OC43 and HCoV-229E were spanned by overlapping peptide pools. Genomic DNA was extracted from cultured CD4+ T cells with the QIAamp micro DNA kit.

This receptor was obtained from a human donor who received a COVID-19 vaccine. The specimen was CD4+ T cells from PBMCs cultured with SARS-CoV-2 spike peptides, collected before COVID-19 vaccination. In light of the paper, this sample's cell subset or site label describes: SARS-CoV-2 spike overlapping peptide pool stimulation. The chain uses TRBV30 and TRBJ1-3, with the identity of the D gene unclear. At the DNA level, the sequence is TGTGCCCTAAACACGGGATCTGGAAACACCATATATTTT. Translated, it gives CALNTGSGNTIYF.